The 9 T cell receptor beta chains below all came from one sample that was sequenced in a study of shared clonotypes between healthy human individuals. TCRdb's copy holds only in-frame clones and misses some; the assay was immunoSEQ multiplex PCR. Of some 360,000 clones in the sample, about 70% were seen once. The specimen sequenced was memory CD4+ T cells sorted from blood. Subset indicated: CD45RA-negative fraction. Every receptor here comes from a man aged 25-45 years in good health.

This rearrangement joins TRBV5-8 to TRBJ2-1; TRBD1 is a possible D gene (6 bases). The CDR3 sequence is 16 residues long. Trimming stripped 2 bases from V and 7 bases from J, with 19 bases between. Germline values: CDR1 SGHTS, CDR2 YDEGEE. This CDR3 reads CASSFHGTFFGNEQFF. The CDR3, as DNA: TGTGCCAGCAGCTTTCATGGGACATTCTTCGGGAATGAGCAGTTCTTC.

The chain joins TRBV25-1 to TRBJ2-1, with D possibly called TRBD1 or TRBD2 (6 bases each). This CDR3 has 16 amino acids. The V gene's germline CDR1 is MGHDK and CDR2 SYGVNS. V shed 3 bases and J shed 2 bases, with 14 bases lying between them. This chain's CDR3 is CASSDSGGGAYNEQFF. The CDR3 DNA reads as TGTGCCAGCAGTGATTCCGGGGGCGGTGCCTACAATGAGCAGTTCTTC.

This clone showed up many times. CDR3 nucleotide sequence: TGTGCCTGGAGCAGGTTAACACCGTACGGCAATGAGCAGTTCTTC. As protein: CAWSRLTPYGNEQFF. The chain links TRBV30 to TRBJ2-1; D is unclear. Germline CDR1 is GTSNPN and CDR2 is SVGIG (reference sequence). The CDR3 runs to 15 residues. Trimming took off 3 bases at V and 6 bases at J, with 18 bases between the two ends.

A few counts support this clone. The chain has TRBV5-1 and TRBJ2-1; 12 bases map to TRBD2. Germline values: CDR1 SGHRS, CDR2 YFSETQ. The CDR3 contains 16 residues. Germline trimming cut 4 bases from V and 6 bases from J; bases unmatched to any gene: 8. In DNA form, the CDR3 reads TGCGCCAGCAGCGCCGTAGGACTAGCGGGAACCAATGAGCAGTTCTTC. Its protein product is CASSAVGLAGTNEQFF.

This clone has more than one count but fewer than ten. The V gene is TRBV28, the J gene TRBJ2-7; D gene unclear. CDR3 length equals 10 residues. Trimming pared 1 base from V and 5 bases from J, leaving 0 bases between. Germline values: CDR1 MDHEN, CDR2 SYDVKM. The DNA for the CDR3 is TGTGCCAGCAGTTTATACGAGCAGTACTTC. This translates into CASSLYEQYF.

V is TRBV7-8 and J is TRBJ2-7, with 7 bases lining up with TRBD1. After removal of 6 bases from V and 2 bases from J, the junction contained 10 bases not matched to a gene. The CDR3 covers 15 residues. Per germline, CDR1 SGHVS and CDR2 FQNEAQ. The CDR3 DNA sequence: TGTGCCAGCAGTCTTTTCCCGGGACAGACCTACGAGCAGTACTTC. Protein sequence: CASSLFPGQTYEQYF.

The gene calls are TRBV28 and TRBJ1-2, with D possibly TRBD1 on 5 matching bases. The CDR3 length is 12 residues. Germline V lookup: CDR1 MDHEN, CDR2 SYDVKM. The V gene lost 3 bases and the J gene lost 3 bases, with 5 bases spanning the gap. The CDR3 DNA is TGTGCCAGCAGTTTCAGGGACTATGGCTACACCTTC. Encoded protein: CASSFRDYGYTF.

CDR3 coding DNA: TGTGCCAGCACCCCCTTAGCGGGAGGGTTCAATGAGCAGTTCTTC. This encodes CASTPLAGGFNEQFF. The gene calls are TRBV27 and TRBJ2-1, with 11 bases fitting TRBD2. The V and J ends lost 7 bases and 6 bases, in that order; junction bases with no gene match: 8. This CDR3 contains 15 residues. Germline-derived CDR1 and CDR2 are MNHEY and SMNVEV (reference sequence).

The rearrangement uses TRBV5-5 and TRBJ1-2, with 7 bases identical to TRBD1. Germline loops: CDR1 SGHKS, CDR2 YYEKEE (reference sequence). The CDR3 length is 16 residues. V lost 0 bases and J lost 3; bases outside the gene matches: 8. The CDR3: CASSLGQGFLDYGYTF. The CDR3 nucleotides are TGTGCCAGCAGCTTGGGACAGGGTTTCCTAGACTATGGCTACACCTTC.